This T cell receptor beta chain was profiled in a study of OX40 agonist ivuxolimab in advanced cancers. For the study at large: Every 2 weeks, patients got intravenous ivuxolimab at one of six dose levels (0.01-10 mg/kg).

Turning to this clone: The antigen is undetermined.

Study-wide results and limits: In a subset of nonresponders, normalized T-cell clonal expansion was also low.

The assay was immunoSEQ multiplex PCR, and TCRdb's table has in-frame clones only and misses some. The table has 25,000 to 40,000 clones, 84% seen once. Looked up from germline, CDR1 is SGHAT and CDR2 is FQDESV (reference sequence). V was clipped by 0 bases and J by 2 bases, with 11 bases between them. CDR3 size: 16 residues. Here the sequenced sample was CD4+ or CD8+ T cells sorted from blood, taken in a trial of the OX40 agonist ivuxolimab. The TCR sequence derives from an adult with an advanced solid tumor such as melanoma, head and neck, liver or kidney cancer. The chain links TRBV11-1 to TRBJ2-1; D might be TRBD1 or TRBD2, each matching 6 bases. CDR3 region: CASSLAYGGPYNEQFF. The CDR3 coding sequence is TGTGCCAGCAGCTTAGCTTACGGGGGCCCCTACAATGAGCAGTTCTTC.